These 6 T cell receptor beta chains came from one sample sequenced in a study of shared clonotypes between healthy human individuals. Here immunoSEQ multiplex PCR was the method, and the copy in TCRdb shows in-frame clones only, minus some. The profile shows some 1 million clones, approximately 70% of them singletons. Sequencing used memory CD4+ T cells sorted from blood. Subset described: CD45RA-negative fraction. These receptors were obtained from a young man in good health.

V and J are TRBV2 and TRBJ1-1; D is uncertain. The CDR3 is 10 residues long. Trimming removed 6 bases from V and 10 bases from J, with 9 bases in between. In germline, CDR1 is SNHLY, CDR2 FYNNEI. In DNA, the CDR3 is TGTGCCAGCAGGGGGTACGGAGCTTTCTTT. Its translation: CASRGYGAFF.

Concerning this clone: Different DNA sequences within this sample yield the same CDR3. For the CDR3, the DNA is TGCGCCAGCAGCTTACAGGACTCTGGAAACACCATATATTTT. Its protein product is CASSLQDSGNTIYF. V and J are TRBV5-1 and TRBJ1-3, with D possibly TRBD1 on 5 matching bases. The CDR3 consists of 14 residues. Trimming took off 2 bases at V and 0 bases at J, with 6 bases between the two ends. Germline loops: CDR1 SGHRS, CDR2 YFSETQ.

This clone was seen many times. This rearrangement joins TRBV7-2 to TRBJ2-5; the D is unclear. V was cut by 11 bases and J by 5 bases, with 15 bases left in between. The CDR3 spans 12 residues. Germline V CDR1 and CDR2: SGHTA, FQGNSA. CDR3 sequence: CAASNGWETQYF. In DNA form, the CDR3 reads TGTGCCGCCTCTAACGGCTGGGAGACCCAGTACTTC. Full variable domain (rest looked up from reference TRBV7-2 and TRBJ2-5): GAGVSQSPSNKVTEKGKDVELRCDPISGHTALYWYRQSLGQGLEFLIYFQGNSAPDKSGLPSDRFSAERTGGSVSTLTIQRTQQEDSAVYLCAASNGWETQYFGPGTRLLVL.

V is TRBV5-1 and J is TRBJ2-1, with D possibly TRBD1 on 6 matching bases. Germline CDR1 and CDR2: SGHRS and YFSETQ. V lost 2 bases, J lost 5 bases, and 11 bases lay in between. This CDR3 contains 14 residues. This CDR3 reads CASSFLQGDNEQFF. The DNA of the CDR3 is TGCGCCAGCAGCTTCTTACAGGGAGACAATGAGCAGTTCTTC.

The V gene is TRBV11-2, the J gene TRBJ2-6; D remains unclear. The ends were cut back, 3 bases at V and 10 bases at J, with 7 bases in the middle. The CDR3 is made up of 12 amino acids. Germline V lookup: CDR1 SGHAT, CDR2 FQNNGV. CDR3 sequence reads: CASSFGRNVLTF. In DNA form, the CDR3 reads TGTGCCAGCAGCTTTGGGCGGAACGTCCTGACTTTC.

The genes are TRBV6-1 and TRBJ2-2; TRBD1 or TRBD2 may be the D gene (5 bases each). This CDR3 contains 15 residues. Trimming removed 4 bases at V and 9 bases at J, with 18 bases between. Germline V gene sequence: CDR1 MNHNS, CDR2 SASEGT. Here the CDR3 DNA reads TGTGCCAGCAGTGGGAGTCCTAAGGGACGATGGGAGCTGTTTTTT. This sequence encodes CASSGSPKGRWELFF.